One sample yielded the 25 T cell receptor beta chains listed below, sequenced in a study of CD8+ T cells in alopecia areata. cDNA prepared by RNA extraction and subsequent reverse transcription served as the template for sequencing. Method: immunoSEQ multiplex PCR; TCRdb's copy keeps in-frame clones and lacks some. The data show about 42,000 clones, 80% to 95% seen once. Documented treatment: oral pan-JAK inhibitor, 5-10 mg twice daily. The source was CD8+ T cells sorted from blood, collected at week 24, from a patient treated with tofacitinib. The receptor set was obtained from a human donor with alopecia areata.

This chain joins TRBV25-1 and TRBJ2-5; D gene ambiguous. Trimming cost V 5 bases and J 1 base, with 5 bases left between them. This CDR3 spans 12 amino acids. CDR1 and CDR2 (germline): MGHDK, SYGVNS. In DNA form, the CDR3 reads TGTGCCAGCAGTCCCTTCCAAGAGACCCAGTACTTC. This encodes CASSPFQETQYF.

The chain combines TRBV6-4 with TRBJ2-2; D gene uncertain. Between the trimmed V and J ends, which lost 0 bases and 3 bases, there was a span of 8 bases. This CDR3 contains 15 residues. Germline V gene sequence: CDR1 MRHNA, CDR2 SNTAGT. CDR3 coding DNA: TGTGCCAGCAGTGACTCGGACCAATACACCGGGGAGCTGTTTTTT. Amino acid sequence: CASSDSDQYTGELFF.

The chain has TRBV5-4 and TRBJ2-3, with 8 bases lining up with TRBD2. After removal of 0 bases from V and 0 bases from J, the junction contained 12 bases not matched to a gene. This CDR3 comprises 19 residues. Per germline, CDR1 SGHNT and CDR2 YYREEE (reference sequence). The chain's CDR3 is CASSLGAGAVKISTDTQYF. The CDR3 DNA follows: TGTGCCAGCAGCTTGGGAGCGGGGGCCGTAAAAATCAGCACAGATACGCAGTATTTT.

CDR3 sequence: CASSLYVGTGLAYEQYF. In nucleotides, the CDR3 is TGTGCCAGCAGTTTATACGTCGGGACAGGGTTAGCCTACGAGCAGTACTTC. This rearrangement joins TRBV28 to TRBJ2-7; 9 bases line up with TRBD1. The CDR3 sequence is 17 residues long. The V gene end was trimmed by 1 base and the J gene end by 2 bases; junction bases not matched to a gene: 9. From germline, CDR1 is MDHEN and CDR2 SYDVKM.

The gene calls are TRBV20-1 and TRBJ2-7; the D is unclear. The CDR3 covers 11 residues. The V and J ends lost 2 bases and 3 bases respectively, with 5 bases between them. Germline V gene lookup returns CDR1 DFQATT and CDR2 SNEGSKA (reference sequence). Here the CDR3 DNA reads TGCAGTGCTAGATTTCGCTACGAGCAGTACTTC. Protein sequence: CSARFRYEQYF.

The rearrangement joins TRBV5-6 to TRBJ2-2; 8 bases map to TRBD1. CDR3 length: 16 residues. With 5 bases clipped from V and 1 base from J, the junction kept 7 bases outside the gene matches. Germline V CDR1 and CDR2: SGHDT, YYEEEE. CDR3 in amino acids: CASRTGATLNTGELFF. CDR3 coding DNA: TGTGCCAGCAGGACAGGGGCCACTTTGAACACCGGGGAGCTGTTTTTT.

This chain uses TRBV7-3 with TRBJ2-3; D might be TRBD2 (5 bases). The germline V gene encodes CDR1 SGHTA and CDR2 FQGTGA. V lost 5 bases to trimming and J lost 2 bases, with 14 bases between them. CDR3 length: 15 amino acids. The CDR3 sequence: CASSSTGLDTDTQYF. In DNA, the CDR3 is TGTGCCAGCAGCAGTACGGGGTTAGACACAGATACGCAGTATTTT.

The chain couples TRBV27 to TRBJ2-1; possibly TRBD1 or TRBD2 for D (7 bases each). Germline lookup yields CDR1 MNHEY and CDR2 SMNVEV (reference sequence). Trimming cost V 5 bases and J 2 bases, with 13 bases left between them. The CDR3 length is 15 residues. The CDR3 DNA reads TGTGCCAGCAGTCGCAGGGGGGGTGCCTACAATGAGCAGTTCTTC. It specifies CASSRRGGAYNEQFF.

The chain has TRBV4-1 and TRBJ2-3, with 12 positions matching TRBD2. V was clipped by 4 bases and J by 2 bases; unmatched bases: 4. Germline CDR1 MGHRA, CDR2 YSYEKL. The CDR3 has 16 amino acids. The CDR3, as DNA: TGCGCCAGCAGCCCCTGGACTAGCGGGGACACAGATACGCAGTATTTT. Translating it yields CASSPWTSGDTDTQYF.

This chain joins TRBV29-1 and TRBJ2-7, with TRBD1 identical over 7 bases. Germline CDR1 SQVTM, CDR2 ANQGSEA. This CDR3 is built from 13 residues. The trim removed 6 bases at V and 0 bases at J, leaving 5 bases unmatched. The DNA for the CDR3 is TGCAGCGTCTACAGGGGAAGCTCCTACGAGCAGTACTTC. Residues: CSVYRGSSYEQYF.

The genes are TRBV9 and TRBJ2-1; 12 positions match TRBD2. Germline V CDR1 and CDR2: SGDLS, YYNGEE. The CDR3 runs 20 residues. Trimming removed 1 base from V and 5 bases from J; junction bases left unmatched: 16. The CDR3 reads CASSVTSVPIPSGGDNEQFF. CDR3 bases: TGTGCCAGCAGCGTAACCTCCGTCCCCATCCCTAGCGGGGGGGACAATGAGCAGTTCTTC.

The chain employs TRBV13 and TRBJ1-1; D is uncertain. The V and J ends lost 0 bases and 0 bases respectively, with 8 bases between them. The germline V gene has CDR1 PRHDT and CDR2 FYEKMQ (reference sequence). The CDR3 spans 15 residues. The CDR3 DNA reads TGTGCCAGCAGCTTAGGGTTTCGGCTGAACACTGAAGCTTTCTTT. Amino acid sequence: CASSLGFRLNTEAFF.

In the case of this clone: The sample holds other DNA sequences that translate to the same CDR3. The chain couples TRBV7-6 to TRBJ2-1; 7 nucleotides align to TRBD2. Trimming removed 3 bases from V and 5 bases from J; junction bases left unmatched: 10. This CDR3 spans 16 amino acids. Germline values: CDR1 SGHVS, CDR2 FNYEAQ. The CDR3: CASSLLGTTPNNEQFF. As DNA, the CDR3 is TGTGCCAGCAGCTTGCTTGGGACTACCCCCAACAATGAGCAGTTCTTC.

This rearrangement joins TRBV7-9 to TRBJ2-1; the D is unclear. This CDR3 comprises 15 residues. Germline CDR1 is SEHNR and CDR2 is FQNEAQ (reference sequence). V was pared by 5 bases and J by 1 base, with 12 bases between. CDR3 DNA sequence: TGTGCCAGCAGCCGACCCGGTATGTCCTACAATGAGCAGTTCTTC. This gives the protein CASSRPGMSYNEQFF.

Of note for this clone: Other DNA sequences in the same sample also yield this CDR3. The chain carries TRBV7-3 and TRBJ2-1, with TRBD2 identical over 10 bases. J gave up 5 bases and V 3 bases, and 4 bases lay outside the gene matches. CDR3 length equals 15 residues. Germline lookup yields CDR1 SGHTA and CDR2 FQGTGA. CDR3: CASSLLAGDHNEQFF. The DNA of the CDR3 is TGTGCCAGCAGCTTGCTAGCGGGGGACCACAATGAGCAGTTCTTC.

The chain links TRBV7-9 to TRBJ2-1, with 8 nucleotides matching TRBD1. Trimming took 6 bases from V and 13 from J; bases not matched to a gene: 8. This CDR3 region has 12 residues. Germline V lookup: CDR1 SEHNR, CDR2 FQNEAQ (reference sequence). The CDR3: CASRLPGQAQFF. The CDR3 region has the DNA TGTGCCAGCAGACTTCCGGGACAGGCCCAGTTCTTC.

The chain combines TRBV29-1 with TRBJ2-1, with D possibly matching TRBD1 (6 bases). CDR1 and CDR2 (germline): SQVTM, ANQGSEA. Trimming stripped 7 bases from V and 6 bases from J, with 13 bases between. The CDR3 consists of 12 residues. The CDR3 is CSAETGLNEQFF. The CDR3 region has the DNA TGCAGCGCCGAAACAGGGCTCAATGAGCAGTTCTTC.

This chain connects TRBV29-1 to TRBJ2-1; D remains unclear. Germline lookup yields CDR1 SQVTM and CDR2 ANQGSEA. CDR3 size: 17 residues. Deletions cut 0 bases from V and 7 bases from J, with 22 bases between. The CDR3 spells CSVEDRVLVVVRNEQFF. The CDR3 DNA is TGCAGCGTTGAAGATCGGGTCCTGGTAGTAGTGAGGAATGAGCAGTTCTTC.

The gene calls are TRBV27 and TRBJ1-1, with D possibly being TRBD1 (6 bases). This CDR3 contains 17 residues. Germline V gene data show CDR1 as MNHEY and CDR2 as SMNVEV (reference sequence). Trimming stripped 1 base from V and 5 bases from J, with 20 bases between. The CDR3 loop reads CASSLLWTQGSGTEAFF. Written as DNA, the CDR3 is TGTGCCAGCAGTTTATTGTGGACGCAGGGGTCGGGAACTGAAGCTTTCTTT.

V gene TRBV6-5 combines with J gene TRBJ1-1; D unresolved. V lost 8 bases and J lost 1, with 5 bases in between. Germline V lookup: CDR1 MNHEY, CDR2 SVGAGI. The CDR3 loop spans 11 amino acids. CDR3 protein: CASGGNTEAFF. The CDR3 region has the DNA TGTGCCAGCGGTGGGAACACTGAAGCTTTCTTT.

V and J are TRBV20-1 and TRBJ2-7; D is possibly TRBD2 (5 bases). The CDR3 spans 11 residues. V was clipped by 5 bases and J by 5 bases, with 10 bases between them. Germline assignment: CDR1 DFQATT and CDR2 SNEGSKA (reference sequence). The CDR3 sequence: CSALTEDEQYF. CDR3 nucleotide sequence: TGCAGTGCTCTGACGGAGGACGAGCAGTACTTC.

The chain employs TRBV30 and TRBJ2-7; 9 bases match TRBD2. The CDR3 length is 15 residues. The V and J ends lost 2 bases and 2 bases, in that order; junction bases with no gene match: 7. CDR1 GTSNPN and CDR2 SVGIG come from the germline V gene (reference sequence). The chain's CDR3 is CAWSKLAGGTYEQYF. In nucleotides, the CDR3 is TGTGCCTGGAGTAAGTTGGCGGGGGGGACCTACGAGCAGTACTTC.

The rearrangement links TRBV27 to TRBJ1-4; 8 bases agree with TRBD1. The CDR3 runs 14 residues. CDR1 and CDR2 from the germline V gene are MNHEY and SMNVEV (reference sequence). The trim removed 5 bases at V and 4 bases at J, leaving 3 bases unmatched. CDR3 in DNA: TGTGCCAGCAGTCAGGACAGGGATAATGAAAAACTGTTTTTT. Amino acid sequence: CASSQDRDNEKLFF.

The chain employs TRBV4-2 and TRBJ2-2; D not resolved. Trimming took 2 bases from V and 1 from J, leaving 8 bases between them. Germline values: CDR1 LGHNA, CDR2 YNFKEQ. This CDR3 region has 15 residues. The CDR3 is CASSQMLENTGELFF. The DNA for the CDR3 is TGTGCCAGCAGCCAAATGTTGGAGAACACCGGGGAGCTGTTTTTT.

The CDR3 protein is CASSTGGSSYEQYF. The CDR3 nucleotides are TGTGCCAGTAGTACAGGGGGGAGCTCCTACGAGCAGTACTTC. The chain links TRBV19 to TRBJ2-7; D possibly corresponds to TRBD1 (7 bases). Between the trimmed V and J ends, which lost 4 bases and 0 bases, there was a span of 10 bases. Germline V CDR1 and CDR2: LNHDA, SQIVND (reference sequence). The CDR3 covers 14 residues.